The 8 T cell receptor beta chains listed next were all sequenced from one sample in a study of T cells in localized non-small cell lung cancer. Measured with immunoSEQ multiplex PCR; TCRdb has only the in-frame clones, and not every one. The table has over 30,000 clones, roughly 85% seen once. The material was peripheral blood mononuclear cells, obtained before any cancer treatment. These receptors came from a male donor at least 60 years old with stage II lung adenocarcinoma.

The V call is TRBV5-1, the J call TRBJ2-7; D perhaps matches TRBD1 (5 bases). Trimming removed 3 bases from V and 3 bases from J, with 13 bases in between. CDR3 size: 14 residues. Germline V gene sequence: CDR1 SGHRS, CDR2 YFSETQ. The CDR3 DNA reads TGCGCCAGCAGCTCACAGGTGGGTCACTACGAGCAGTACTTC. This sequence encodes CASSSQVGHYEQYF.

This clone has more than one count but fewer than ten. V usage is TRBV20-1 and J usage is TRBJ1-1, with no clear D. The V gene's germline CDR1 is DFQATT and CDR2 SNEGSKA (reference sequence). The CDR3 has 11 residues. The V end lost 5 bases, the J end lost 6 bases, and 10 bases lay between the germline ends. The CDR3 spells CSAFRAPEAFF. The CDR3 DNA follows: TGCAGTGCTTTCCGGGCCCCTGAAGCTTTCTTT.

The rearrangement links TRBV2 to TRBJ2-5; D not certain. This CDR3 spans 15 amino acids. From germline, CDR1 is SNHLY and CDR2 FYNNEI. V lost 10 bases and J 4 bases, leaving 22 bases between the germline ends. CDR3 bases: TGTGCCACCATTAACCCCAGGCAGTCTTTAGAGACCCAGTACTTC. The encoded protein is CATINPRQSLETQYF.

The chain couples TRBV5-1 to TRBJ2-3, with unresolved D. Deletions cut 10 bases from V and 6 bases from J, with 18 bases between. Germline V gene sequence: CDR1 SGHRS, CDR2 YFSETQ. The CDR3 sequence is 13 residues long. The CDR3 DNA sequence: TGCGCCGGGAAGGACCAGGCCGGGGATACGCAGTATTTT. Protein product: CAGKDQAGDTQYF.

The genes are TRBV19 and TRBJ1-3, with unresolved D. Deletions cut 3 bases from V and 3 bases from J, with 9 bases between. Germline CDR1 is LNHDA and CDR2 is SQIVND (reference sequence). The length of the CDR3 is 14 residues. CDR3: CASSISYFGNTIYF. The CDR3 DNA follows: TGTGCCAGTAGTATCAGCTACTTTGGAAACACCATATATTTT.

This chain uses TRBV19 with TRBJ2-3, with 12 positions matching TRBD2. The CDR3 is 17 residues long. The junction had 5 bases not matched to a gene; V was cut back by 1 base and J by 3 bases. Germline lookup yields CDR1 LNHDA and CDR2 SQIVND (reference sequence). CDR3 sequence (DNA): TGTGCCAGTAGTATAGTAACTAGCGGGAGGAGGACAGATACGCAGTATTTT. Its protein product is CASSIVTSGRRTDTQYF. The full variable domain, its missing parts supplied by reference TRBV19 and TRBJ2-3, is DGGITQSPKYLFRKEGQNVTLSCEQNLNHDAMYWYRQDPGQGLRLIYYSQIVNDFQKGDIAEGYSVSREKKESFPLTVTSAQKNPTAFYLCASSIVTSGRRTDTQYFGPGTRLTVL.

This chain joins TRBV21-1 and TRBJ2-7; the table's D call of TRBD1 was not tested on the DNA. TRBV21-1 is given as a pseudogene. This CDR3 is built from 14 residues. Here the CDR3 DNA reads TGTGCCAGAAGCAAAGGGACACTACCCGGCGAGCAGTACTTC. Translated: CARSKGTLPGEQYF.

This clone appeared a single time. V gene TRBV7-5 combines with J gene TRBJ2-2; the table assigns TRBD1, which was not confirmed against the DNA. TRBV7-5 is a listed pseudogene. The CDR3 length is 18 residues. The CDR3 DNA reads TGTGTCAGAAGCTCCCGACAGGGAATTTCTCGGGACACCGGGGAGCTGTTTTTT. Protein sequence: CVRSSRQGISRDTGELFF.